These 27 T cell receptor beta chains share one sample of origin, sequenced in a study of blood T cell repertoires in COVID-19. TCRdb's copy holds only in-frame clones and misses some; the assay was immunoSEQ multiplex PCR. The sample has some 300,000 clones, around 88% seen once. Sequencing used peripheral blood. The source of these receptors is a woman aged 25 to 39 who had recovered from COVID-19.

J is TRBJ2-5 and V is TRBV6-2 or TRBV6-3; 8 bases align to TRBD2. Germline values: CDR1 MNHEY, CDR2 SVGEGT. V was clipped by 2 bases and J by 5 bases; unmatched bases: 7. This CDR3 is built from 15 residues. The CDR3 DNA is TGTGCCAGCAGTTACCCGGCGGGGGGCGGGGAGACCCAGTACTTC. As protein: CASSYPAGGGETQYF.

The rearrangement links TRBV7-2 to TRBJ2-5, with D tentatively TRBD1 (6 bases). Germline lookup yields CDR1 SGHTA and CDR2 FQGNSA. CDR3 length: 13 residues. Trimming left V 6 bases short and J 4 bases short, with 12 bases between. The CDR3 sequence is CASSSTGSETQYF. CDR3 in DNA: TGTGCCAGCAGTTCCACAGGGTCAGAGACCCAGTACTTC.

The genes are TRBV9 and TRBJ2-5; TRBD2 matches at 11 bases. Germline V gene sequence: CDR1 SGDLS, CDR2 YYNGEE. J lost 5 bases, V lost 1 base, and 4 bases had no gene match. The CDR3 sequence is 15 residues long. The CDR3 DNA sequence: TGTGCCAGCAGCGTACTAGCGGGGGGCAGGGAGACCCAGTACTTC. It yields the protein CASSVLAGGRETQYF.

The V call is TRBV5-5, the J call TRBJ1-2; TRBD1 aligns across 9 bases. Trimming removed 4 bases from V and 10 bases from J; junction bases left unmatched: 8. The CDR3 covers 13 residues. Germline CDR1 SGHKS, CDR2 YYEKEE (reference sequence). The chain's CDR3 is CASSTRDRVDYTF. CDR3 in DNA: TGTGCCAGCAGCACCCGGGACAGGGTGGACTACACCTTC.

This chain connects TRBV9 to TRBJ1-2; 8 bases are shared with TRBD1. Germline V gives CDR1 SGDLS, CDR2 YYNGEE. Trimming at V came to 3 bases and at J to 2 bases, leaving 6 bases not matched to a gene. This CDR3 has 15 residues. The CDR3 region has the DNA TGTGCCAGCAGCGCCAGGGGGCGCGGGAACTATGGCTACACCTTC. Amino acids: CASSARGRGNYGYTF.

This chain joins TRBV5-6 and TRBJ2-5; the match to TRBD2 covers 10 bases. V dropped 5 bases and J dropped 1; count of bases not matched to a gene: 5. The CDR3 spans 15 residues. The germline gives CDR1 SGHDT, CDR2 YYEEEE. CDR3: CASRILAGGQETQYF. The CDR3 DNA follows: TGTGCCAGCAGGATCTTAGCGGGGGGCCAAGAGACCCAGTACTTC.

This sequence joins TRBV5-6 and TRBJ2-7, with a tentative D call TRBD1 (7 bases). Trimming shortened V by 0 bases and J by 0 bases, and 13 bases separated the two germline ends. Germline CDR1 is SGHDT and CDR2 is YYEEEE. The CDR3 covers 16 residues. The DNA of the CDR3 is TGTGCCAGCAGCTTGGGGGCGGGACAGCTCTCCTACGAGCAGTACTTC. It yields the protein CASSLGAGQLSYEQYF.

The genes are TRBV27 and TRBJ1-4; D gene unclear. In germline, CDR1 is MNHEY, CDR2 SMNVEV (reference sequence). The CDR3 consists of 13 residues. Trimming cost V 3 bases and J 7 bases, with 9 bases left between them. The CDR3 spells CASSFGSGEKLFF. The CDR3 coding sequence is TGTGCCAGCAGTTTTGGGAGCGGTGAAAAACTGTTTTTT.

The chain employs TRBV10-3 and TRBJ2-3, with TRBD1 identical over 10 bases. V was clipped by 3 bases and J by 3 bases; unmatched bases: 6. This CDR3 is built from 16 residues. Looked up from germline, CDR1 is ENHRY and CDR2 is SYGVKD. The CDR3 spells CAISDTRQGATDTQYF. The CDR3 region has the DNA TGTGCCATCAGTGATACCAGACAGGGGGCAACAGATACGCAGTATTTT.

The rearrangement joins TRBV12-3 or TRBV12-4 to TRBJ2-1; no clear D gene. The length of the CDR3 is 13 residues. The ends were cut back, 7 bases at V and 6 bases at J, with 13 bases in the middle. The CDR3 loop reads CASITGSSNEQFF. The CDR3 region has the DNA TGTGCCAGCATTACCGGGTCTTCCAATGAGCAGTTCTTC.

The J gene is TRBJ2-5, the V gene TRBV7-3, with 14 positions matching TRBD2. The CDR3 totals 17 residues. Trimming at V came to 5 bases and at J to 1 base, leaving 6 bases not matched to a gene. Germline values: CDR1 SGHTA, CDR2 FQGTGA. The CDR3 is CASSPGTSGGPQETQYF. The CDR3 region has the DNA TGTGCCAGCAGCCCGGGGACTAGCGGGGGTCCCCAAGAGACCCAGTACTTC.

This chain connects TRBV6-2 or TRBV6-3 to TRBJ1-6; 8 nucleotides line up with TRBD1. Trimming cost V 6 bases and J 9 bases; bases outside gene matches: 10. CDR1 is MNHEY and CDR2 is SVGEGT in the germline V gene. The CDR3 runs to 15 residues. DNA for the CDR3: TGTGCCAGCAGCCTTAGGACAGGGACGAGTTCACCCCTCCACTTT. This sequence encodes CASSLRTGTSSPLHF.

CDR3 loop: CASSSGRAGNTIYF. CDR3 bases: TGTGCCAGCAGCTCGGGTCGGGCTGGAAACACCATATATTTT. This chain uses TRBV7-2 with TRBJ1-3, with D hard to call. The V gene lost 4 bases and the J gene lost 2 bases, with 9 bases spanning the gap. The CDR3 extends over 14 amino acids. Germline CDR1 SGHTA, CDR2 FQGNSA.

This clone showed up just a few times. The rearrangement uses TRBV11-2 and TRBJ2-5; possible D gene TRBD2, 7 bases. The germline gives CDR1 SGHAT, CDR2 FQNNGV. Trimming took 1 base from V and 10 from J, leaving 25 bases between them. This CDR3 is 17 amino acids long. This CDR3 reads CASSLAPGGGAQGGQYF. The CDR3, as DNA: TGTGCCAGCAGCTTAGCGCCGGGCGGGGGTGCCCAAGGGGGCCAGTACTTC. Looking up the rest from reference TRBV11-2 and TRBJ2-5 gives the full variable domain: EAGVAQSPRYKIIEKRQSVAFWCNPISGHATLYWYQQILGQGPKLLIQFQNNGVVDDSQLPKDRFSAERLKGVDSTLKIQPAKLEDSAVYLCASSLAPGGGAQGGQYFGPGTRLLVL.

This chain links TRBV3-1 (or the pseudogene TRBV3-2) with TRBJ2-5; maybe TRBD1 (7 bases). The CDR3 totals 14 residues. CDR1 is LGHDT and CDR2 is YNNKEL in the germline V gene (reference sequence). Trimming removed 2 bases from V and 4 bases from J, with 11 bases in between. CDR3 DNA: TGTGCCAGCAGCCAATCAGGGGGGACAGAGACCCAGTACTTC. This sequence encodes CASSQSGGTETQYF.

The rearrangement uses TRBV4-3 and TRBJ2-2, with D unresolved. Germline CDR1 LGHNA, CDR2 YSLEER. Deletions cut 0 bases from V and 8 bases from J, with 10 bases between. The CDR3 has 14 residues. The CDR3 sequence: CASSQDLSRGELFF. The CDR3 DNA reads TGCGCCAGCAGCCAAGATCTCTCCCGGGGGGAGCTGTTTTTT.

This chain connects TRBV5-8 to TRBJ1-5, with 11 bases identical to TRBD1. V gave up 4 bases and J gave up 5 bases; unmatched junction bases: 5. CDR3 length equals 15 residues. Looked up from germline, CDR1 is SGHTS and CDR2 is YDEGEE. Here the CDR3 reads CASSPTGQGDQPQHF. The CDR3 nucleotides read TGTGCCAGCAGCCCCACGGGACAGGGGGATCAGCCCCAGCATTTT. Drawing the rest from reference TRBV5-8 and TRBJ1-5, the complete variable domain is EAGVTQSPTHLIKTRGQQATLRCSPISGHTSVYWYQQALGLGLQFLLWYDEGEERNRGNFPPRFSGRQFPNYSSELNVNALELEDSALYLCASSPTGQGDQPQHFGDGTRLSIL.

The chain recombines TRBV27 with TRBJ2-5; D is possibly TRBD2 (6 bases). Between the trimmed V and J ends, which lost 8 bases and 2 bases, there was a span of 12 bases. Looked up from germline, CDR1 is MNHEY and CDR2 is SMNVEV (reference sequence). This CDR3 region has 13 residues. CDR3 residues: CASHAAGQETQYF. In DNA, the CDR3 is TGTGCCAGCCACGCGGCGGGGCAAGAGACCCAGTACTTC.

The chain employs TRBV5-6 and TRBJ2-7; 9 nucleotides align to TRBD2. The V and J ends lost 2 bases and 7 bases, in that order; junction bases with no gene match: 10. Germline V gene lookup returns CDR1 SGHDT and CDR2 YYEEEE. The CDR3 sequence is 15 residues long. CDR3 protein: CASSFVGLAGREQYF. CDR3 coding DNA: TGTGCCAGCAGCTTCGTCGGTCTAGCGGGGAGGGAGCAGTACTTC.

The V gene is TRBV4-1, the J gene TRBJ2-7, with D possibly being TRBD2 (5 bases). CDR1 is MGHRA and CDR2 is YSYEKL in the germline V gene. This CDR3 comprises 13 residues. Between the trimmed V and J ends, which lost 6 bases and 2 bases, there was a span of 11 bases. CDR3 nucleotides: TGCGCCAGCAGTCAATTCGGGGCCTACGAGCAGTACTTC. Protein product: CASSQFGAYEQYF.

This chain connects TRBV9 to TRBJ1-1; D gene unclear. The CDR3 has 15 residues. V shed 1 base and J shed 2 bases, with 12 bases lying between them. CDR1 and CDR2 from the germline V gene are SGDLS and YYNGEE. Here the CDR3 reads CASSVSPSVNTEAFF. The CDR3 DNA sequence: TGTGCCAGCAGCGTATCCCCCAGTGTCAACACTGAAGCTTTCTTT.

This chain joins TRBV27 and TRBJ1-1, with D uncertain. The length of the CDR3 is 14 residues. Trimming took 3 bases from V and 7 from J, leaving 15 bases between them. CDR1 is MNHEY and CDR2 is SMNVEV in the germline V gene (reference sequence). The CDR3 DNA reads TGTGCCAGCAGTTTTCTGACCAGGAAAGATGAAGCTTTCTTT. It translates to CASSFLTRKDEAFF.

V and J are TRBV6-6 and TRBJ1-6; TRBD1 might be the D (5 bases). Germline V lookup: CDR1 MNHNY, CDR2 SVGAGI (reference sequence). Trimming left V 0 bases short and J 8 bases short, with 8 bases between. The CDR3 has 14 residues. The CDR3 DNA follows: TGTGCCAGCAGTTACTCTGGGGGGGATTCACCCCTCCACTTT. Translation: CASSYSGGDSPLHF.

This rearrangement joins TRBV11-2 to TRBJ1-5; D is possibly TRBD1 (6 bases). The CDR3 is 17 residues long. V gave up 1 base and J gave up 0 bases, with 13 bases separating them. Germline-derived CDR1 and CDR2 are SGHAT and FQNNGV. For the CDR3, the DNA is TGTGCCAGCAGCTTAGGACCAGGGGAAAATAGCAATCAGCCCCAGCATTTT. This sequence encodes CASSLGPGENSNQPQHF.

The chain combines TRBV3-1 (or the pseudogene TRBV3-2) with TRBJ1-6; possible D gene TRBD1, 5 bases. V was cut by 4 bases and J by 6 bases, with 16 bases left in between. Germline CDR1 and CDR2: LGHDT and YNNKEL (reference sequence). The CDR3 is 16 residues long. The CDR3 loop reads CASSPLGGGGNSPLHF. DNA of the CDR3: TGTGCCAGCAGCCCTCTAGGCGGGGGGGGTAATTCACCCCTCCACTTT.

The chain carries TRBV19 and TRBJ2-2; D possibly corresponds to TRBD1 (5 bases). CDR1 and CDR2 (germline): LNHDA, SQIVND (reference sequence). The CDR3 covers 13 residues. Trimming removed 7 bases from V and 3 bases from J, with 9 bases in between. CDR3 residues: CASTIRDTGELFF. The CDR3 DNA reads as TGTGCCAGTACGATCAGGGACACCGGGGAGCTGTTTTTT.

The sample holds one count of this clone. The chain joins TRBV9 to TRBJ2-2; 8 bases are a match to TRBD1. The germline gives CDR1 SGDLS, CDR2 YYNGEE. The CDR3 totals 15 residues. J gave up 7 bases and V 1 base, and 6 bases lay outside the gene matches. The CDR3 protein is CASSVQGALGGELFF. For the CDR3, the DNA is TGTGCCAGCAGCGTACAGGGGGCGCTGGGCGGGGAGCTGTTTTTT.